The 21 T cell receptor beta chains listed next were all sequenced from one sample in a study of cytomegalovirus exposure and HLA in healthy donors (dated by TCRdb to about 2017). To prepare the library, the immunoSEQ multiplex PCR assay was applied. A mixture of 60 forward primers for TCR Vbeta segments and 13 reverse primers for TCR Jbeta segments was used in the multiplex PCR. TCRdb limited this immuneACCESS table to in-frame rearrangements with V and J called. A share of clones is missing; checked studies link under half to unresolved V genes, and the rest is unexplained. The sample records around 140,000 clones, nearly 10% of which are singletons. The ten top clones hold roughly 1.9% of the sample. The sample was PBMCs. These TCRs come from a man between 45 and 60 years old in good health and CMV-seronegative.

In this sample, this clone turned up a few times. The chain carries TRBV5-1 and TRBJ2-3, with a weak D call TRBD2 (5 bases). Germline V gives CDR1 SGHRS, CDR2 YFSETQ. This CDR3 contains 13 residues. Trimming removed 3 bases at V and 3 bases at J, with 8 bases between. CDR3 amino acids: CASSSQRTDTQYF. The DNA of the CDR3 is TGCGCCAGCAGCTCGCAGCGGACAGATACGCAGTATTTT.

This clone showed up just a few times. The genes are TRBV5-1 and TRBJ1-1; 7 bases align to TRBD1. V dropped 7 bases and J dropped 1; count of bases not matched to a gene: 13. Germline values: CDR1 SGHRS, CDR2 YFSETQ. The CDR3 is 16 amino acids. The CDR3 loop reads CASRPELSGGNTEAFF. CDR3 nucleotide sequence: TGCGCCAGCCGCCCGGAGCTCTCAGGGGGGAACACTGAAGCTTTCTTT.

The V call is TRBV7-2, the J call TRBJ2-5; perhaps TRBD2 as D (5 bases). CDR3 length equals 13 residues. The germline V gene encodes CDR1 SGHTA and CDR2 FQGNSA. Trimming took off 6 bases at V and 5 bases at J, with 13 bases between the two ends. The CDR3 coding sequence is TGTGCCAGCAGTTCCTCGGAGCGGGAGACCCAGTACTTC. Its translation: CASSSSERETQYF. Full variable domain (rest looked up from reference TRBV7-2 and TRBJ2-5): GAGVSQSPSNKVTEKGKDVELRCDPISGHTALYWYRQSLGQGLEFLIYFQGNSAPDKSGLPSDRFSAERTGGSVSTLTIQRTQQEDSAVYLCASSSSERETQYFGPGTRLLVL.

The CDR3 loop reads CAWRPGWGDGYTF. The DNA of the CDR3 is TGTGCCTGGAGACCGGGGTGGGGAGATGGCTACACCTTC. The rearrangement uses TRBV30 and TRBJ1-2; D unclear. Looked up from germline, CDR1 is GTSNPN and CDR2 is SVGIG (reference sequence). This CDR3 is 13 amino acids long. Trimming removed 3 bases from V and 6 bases from J, with 14 bases in between.

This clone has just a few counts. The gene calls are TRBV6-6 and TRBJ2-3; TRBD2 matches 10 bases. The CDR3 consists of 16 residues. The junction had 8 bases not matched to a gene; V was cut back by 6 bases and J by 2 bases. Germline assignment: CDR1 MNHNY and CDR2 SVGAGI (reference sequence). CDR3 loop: CASRDKRGGPTDTQYF. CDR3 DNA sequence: TGTGCCAGCAGAGACAAGCGGGGGGGCCCCACAGATACGCAGTATTTT.

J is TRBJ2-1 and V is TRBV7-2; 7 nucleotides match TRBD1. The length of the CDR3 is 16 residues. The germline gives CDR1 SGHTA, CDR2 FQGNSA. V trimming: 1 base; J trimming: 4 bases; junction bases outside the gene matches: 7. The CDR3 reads CASSLDGTVNYNEQFF. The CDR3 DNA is TGTGCCAGCAGCTTAGATGGGACAGTAAATTACAATGAGCAGTTCTTC.

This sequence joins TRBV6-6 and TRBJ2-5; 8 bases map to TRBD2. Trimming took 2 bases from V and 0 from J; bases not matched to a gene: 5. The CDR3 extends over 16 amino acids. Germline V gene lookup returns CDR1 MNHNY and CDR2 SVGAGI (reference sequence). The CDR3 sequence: CASSYVLAADQETQYF. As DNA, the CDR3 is TGTGCCAGCAGTTACGTACTAGCGGCAGACCAAGAGACCCAGTACTTC.

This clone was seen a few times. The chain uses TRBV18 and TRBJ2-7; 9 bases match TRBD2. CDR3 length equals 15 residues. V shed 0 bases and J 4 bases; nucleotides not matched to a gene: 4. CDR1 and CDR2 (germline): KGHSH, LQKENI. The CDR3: CASSPPAGGPYEQYF. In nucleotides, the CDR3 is TGTGCCAGCTCACCACCTGCGGGGGGGCCGTACGAGCAGTACTTC.

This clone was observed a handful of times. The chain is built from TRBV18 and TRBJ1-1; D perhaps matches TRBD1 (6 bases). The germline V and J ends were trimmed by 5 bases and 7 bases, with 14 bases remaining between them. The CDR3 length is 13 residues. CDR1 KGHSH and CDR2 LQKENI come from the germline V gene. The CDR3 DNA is TGTGCCAGCTCAAAGGACAGACCAAGTGAAGCTTTCTTT. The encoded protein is CASSKDRPSEAFF.

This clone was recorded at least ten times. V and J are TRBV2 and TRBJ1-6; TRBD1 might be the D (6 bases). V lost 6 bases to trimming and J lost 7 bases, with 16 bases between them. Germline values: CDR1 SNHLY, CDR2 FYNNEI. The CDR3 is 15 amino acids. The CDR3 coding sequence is TGTGCCAGCAGGGACGGCCGAGGGGGAAATTCACCCCTCCACTTT. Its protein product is CASRDGRGGNSPLHF.

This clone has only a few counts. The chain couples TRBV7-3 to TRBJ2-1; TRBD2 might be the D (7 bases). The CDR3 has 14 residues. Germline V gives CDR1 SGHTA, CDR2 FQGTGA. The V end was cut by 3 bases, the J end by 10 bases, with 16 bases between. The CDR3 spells CASSFAGARGEQFF. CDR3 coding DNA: TGTGCCAGCAGCTTTGCGGGGGCCCGAGGGGAGCAGTTCTTC.

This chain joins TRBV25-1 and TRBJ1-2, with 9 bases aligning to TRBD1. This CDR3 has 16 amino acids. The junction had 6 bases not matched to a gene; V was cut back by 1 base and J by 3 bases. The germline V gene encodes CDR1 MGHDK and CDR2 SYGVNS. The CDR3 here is CASSEFGTGSDYGYTF. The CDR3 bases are TGTGCCAGCAGTGAATTCGGGACAGGGTCTGACTATGGCTACACCTTC.

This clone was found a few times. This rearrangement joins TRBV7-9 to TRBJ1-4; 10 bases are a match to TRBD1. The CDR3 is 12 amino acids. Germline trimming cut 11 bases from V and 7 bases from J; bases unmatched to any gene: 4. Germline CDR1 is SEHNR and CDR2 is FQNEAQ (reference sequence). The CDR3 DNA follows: TGTGCCGTGAGGACAGGGGGTGAAAAACTGTTTTTT. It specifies CAVRTGGEKLFF.

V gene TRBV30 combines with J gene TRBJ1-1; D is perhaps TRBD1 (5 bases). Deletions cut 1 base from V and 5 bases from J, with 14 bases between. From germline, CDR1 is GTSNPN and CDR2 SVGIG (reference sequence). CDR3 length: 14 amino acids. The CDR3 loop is CAWSGSGGVTEAFF. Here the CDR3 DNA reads TGTGCCTGGAGTGGGAGTGGGGGGGTGACTGAAGCTTTCTTT. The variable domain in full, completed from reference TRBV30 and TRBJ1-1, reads SQTIHQWPATLVQPVGSPLSLECTVEGTSNPNLYWYRQAAGRGLQLLFYSVGIGQISSEVPQNLSASRPQDRQFILSSKKLLLSDSGFYLCAWSGSGGVTEAFFGQGTRLTVV.

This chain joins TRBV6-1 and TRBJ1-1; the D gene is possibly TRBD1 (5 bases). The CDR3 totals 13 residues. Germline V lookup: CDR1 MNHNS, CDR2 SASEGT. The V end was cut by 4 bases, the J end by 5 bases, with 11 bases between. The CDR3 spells CASSVSAGTEAFF. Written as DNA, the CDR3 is TGTGCCAGCAGTGTAAGCGCAGGGACTGAAGCTTTCTTT.

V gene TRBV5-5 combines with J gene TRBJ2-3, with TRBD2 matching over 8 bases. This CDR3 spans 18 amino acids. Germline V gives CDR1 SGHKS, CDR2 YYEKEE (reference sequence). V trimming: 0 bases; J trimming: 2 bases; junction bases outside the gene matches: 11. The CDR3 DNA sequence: TGTGCCAGCAGCTTGGAGCCGGGGGGGACATTCTTCACAGATACGCAGTATTTT. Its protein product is CASSLEPGGTFFTDTQYF. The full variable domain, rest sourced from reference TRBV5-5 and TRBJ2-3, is DAGVTQSPTHLIKTRGQQVTLRCSPISGHKSVSWYQQVLGQGPQFIFQYYEKEERGRGNFPDRFSARQFPNYSSELNVNALLLGDSALYLCASSLEPGGTFFTDTQYFGPGTRLTVL.

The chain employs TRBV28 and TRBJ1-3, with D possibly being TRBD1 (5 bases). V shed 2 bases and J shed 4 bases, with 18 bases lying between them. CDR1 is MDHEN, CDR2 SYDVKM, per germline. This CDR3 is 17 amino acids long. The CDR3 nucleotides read TGTGCCAGCAGTTTAGTCGGGGCGGGGACGGGGGGAAACACCATATATTTT. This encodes CASSLVGAGTGGNTIYF.

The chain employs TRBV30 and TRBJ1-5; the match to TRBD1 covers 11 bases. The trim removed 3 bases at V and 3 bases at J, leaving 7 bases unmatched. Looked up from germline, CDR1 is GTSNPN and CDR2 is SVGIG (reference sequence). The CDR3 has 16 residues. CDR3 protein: CAWRSGDRGYNQPQHF. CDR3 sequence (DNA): TGTGCCTGGAGAAGTGGGGACAGGGGGTACAATCAGCCCCAGCATTTT.

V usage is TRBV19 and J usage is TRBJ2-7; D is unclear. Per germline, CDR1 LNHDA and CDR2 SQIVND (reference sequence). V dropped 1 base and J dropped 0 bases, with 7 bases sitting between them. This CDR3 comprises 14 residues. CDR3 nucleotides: TGTGCCAGTAGTATAGGTCCGAGCTCCTACGAGCAGTACTTC. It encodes CASSIGPSSYEQYF. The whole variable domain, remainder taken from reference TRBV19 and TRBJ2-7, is DGGITQSPKYLFRKEGQNVTLSCEQNLNHDAMYWYRQDPGQGLRLIYYSQIVNDFQKGDIAEGYSVSREKKESFPLTVTSAQKNPTAFYLCASSIGPSSYEQYFGPGTRLTVT.

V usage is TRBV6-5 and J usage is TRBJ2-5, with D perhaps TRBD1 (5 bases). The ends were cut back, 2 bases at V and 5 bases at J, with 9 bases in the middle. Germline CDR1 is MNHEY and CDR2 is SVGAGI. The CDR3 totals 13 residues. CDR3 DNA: TGTGCCAGCAGTTACCCAGGGATGGAGACCCAGTACTTC. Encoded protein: CASSYPGMETQYF.

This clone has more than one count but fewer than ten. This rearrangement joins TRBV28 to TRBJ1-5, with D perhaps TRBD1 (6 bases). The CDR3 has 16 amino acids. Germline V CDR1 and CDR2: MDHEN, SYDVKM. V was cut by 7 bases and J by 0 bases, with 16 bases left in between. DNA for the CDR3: TGTGCCAGCAATCTTCCACGGGGACATAGCAATCAGCCCCAGCATTTT. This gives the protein CASNLPRGHSNQPQHF.